Below, 27 T cell receptor beta chains from the same sample are listed, as sequenced in a study of T cell responses to AZD1222 COVID-19 vaccine. The data were produced by immunoSEQ multiplex PCR, yet TCRdb's version contains in-frame clones alone and is incomplete. The data hold around 150,000 clones, with 91% observed a single time. Sample: peripheral blood, taken 28 days after the second dose of the MenACWY control vaccine. These receptors all come from an adult who received the MenACWY meningococcal vaccine as a control.

The V and J genes are TRBV5-1 and TRBJ2-2; TRBD1 agrees at 7 bases. CDR3 size: 15 residues. Germline V CDR1 and CDR2: SGHRS, YFSETQ. J was trimmed by 5 bases and V by 8 bases; bases with no gene match: 12. The CDR3 reads CASFPPGQRTGELFF. Here the CDR3 DNA reads TGCGCCAGTTTCCCGCCGGGACAGCGGACCGGGGAGCTGTTTTTT.

The chain combines TRBV5-8 with TRBJ1-5; 10 nucleotides align to TRBD1. Germline values: CDR1 SGHTS, CDR2 YDEGEE. Germline trimming cut 0 bases from V and 5 bases from J; bases unmatched to any gene: 11. CDR3 size: 18 residues. The DNA of the CDR3 is TGTGCCAGCAGCTTGGGAGTTTCGGCGGGACAGGGGTATCAGCCCCAGCATTTT. Translating it yields CASSLGVSAGQGYQPQHF.

This chain joins TRBV19 and TRBJ1-5, with D perhaps TRBD1 (5 bases). V lost 1 base to trimming and J lost 8 bases, with 15 bases between them. The V gene's germline CDR1 is LNHDA and CDR2 SQIVND (reference sequence). The CDR3 runs to 15 residues. The CDR3 bases are TGTGCCAGTAGTATAGCCCCGGGGGTTTGGGAGCCCCAGCATTTT. Its protein product is CASSIAPGVWEPQHF.

The rearrangement joins TRBV29-1 to TRBJ2-1; 8 positions agree with TRBD1. Germline V lookup: CDR1 SQVTM, CDR2 ANQGSEA. This CDR3 spans 13 amino acids. Unmatched junction bases numbered 6, after V lost 6 bases and J lost 5 bases. In DNA, the CDR3 is TGCAGCGTGGGGAAGACAGGGGACAATGAGCAGTTCTTC. The encoded protein is CSVGKTGDNEQFF.

The chain couples TRBV25-1 to TRBJ1-1; possible D gene TRBD1, 5 bases. V lost 1 base, J lost 4 bases, and 16 bases lay in between. The germline CDR1 and CDR2 sequences are MGHDK and SYGVNS. The length of the CDR3 is 16 residues. DNA of the CDR3: TGTGCCAGCAGTGAATTTGCCGGGGCGAGGGGCACTGAAGCTTTCTTT. Encoded protein: CASSEFAGARGTEAFF.

This clone was found a few times. The chain is built from TRBV29-1 and TRBJ2-1, with a tentative D call TRBD2 (6 bases). Trimming cost V 1 base and J 2 bases, with 15 bases left between them. There are 16 residues in the CDR3. The germline V gene encodes CDR1 SQVTM and CDR2 ANQGSEA. As DNA, the CDR3 is TGCAGCGTTGAAGGTGGAGGGGAGGAGGCCTACAATGAGCAGTTCTTC. This encodes CSVEGGGEEAYNEQFF.

The rearrangement links TRBV5-1 to TRBJ1-1; the D gene is possibly TRBD1 (5 bases). Germline V gives CDR1 SGHRS, CDR2 YFSETQ. The CDR3 runs 15 residues. V gave up 0 bases and J gave up 2 bases, with 11 bases separating them. The CDR3 loop reads CASSLAIGTNTEAFF. The CDR3 DNA follows: TGCGCCAGCAGCTTGGCCATTGGGACCAACACTGAAGCTTTCTTT.

The chain links TRBV3-1 (or the pseudogene TRBV3-2) to TRBJ1-6; D perhaps matches TRBD1 (6 bases). This CDR3 is built from 17 residues. With 0 bases removed from V and 0 bases from J, the gap between germline ends came to 9 bases. The germline CDR1 and CDR2 sequences are LGHDT and YNNKEL (reference sequence). For the CDR3, the DNA is TGTGCCAGCAGCCAAGAAGGGGGTGGCTCCTATAATTCACCCCTCCACTTT. Protein sequence: CASSQEGGGSYNSPLHF.

V gene TRBV11-3 combines with J gene TRBJ1-1; D uncertain. This CDR3 comprises 15 residues. Between the trimmed V and J ends, which lost 1 base and 1 base, there was a span of 10 bases. Per the germline V gene, CDR1 is SGHNT and CDR2 is YENEEA. Here the CDR3 DNA reads TGTGCCAGCAGCTTAGGTGGACCGGGGAACACTGAAGCTTTCTTT. Translation: CASSLGGPGNTEAFF.

The table lists this clone with a few counts. The chain carries TRBV11-2 and TRBJ2-5; TRBD2 might be the D (6 bases). Germline V CDR1 and CDR2: SGHAT, FQNNGV. The CDR3 has 14 amino acids. The V end lost 2 bases, the J end lost 5 bases, and 12 bases lay between the germline ends. CDR3 loop: CASSLPEGRETQYF. The DNA of the CDR3 is TGTGCCAGCAGCTTACCGGAGGGCCGGGAGACCCAGTACTTC.

The chain links TRBV28 to TRBJ2-1; the D gene is possibly TRBD2 (6 bases). Germline lookup yields CDR1 MDHEN and CDR2 SYDVKM. Trimming took 5 bases from V and 8 from J, leaving 25 bases between them. CDR3 size: 17 residues. The CDR3 loop reads CASSEAGLAPTGDEQFF. The CDR3, as DNA: TGTGCCAGCAGTGAGGCGGGGTTGGCACCCACGGGGGATGAGCAGTTCTTC.

This clone came up once. The V call is TRBV5-8, the J call TRBJ1-1; a possible D gene is TRBD1 (5 bases). The germline V and J ends were trimmed by 1 base and 3 bases, with 13 bases remaining between them. Germline V gene lookup returns CDR1 SGHTS and CDR2 YDEGEE. This CDR3 has 15 amino acids. CDR3 DNA sequence: TGTGCCAGCAGCTTGTTCCGGGGCCCTTACACTGAAGCTTTCTTT. It translates to CASSLFRGPYTEAFF.

This chain uses TRBV9 with TRBJ2-7; TRBD1 agrees at 12 bases. This CDR3 is 15 amino acids long. Trimming cost V 4 bases and J 3 bases; bases outside gene matches: 5. CDR1 is SGDLS and CDR2 is YYNGEE in the germline V gene. The CDR3 DNA follows: TGTGCCAGCAGCACCGGGACAGGGGGCTTCTACGAGCAGTACTTC. Translation gives CASSTGTGGFYEQYF.

This chain joins TRBV9 and TRBJ2-3; 10 positions agree with TRBD1. The junction had 7 bases not matched to a gene; V was cut back by 3 bases and J by 3 bases. This CDR3 is built from 16 residues. From germline, CDR1 is SGDLS and CDR2 YYNGEE. CDR3 sequence reads: CASSGRTGGVTDTQYF. CDR3 DNA sequence: TGTGCCAGCAGCGGGCGGACAGGGGGTGTGACAGATACGCAGTATTTT.

The chain recombines TRBV18 with TRBJ1-1; D gene unclear. CDR1 and CDR2 from the germline V gene are KGHSH and LQKENI. The CDR3 runs to 15 residues. V lost 1 base and J lost 1, with 10 bases in between. CDR3 in amino acids: CASSPRQQENTEAFF. In nucleotides, the CDR3 is TGTGCCAGCTCACCACGGCAGCAGGAGAACACTGAAGCTTTCTTT.

This clone has a single count. This chain's CDR3 is CASRDPGQGSLQPQHF. The DNA for the CDR3 is TGTGCCAGTAGGGACCCGGGACAGGGATCTCTTCAGCCCCAGCATTTT. The chain combines TRBV19 with TRBJ1-5, with 9 bases aligning to TRBD1. This CDR3 comprises 16 residues. Unmatched junction bases numbered 12, after V lost 6 bases and J lost 6 bases. The germline V gene encodes CDR1 LNHDA and CDR2 SQIVND (reference sequence).

The V and J genes are TRBV5-1 and TRBJ2-7, with a possible D match to TRBD1 (5 bases). Per germline, CDR1 SGHRS and CDR2 YFSETQ. CDR3 length: 14 amino acids. The V end lost 5 bases, the J end lost 7 bases, and 19 bases lay between the germline ends. The CDR3 spells CASRMTASQGEQYF. CDR3 DNA sequence: TGCGCCAGCAGAATGACAGCCTCTCAGGGAGAGCAGTACTTC.

J is TRBJ1-6 and V is TRBV5-4; 8 bases agree with TRBD1. The V segment lost 4 bases and the J segment 5 bases; nucleotides outside the gene matches: 5. The CDR3 runs to 15 residues. From germline, CDR1 is SGHNT and CDR2 YYREEE (reference sequence). The CDR3 spells CASSPPTGDNSPLHF. The CDR3 region has the DNA TGTGCCAGCAGCCCGCCGACAGGGGATAATTCACCCCTCCACTTT.

This chain links TRBV4-1 with TRBJ1-5; D possibly corresponds to TRBD1 (5 bases). This CDR3 has 15 residues. The germline V gene has CDR1 MGHRA and CDR2 YSYEKL. The V end was cut by 3 bases, the J end by 0 bases, with 9 bases between. The CDR3 reads CASSQGLISNQPQHF. The CDR3 coding sequence is TGCGCCAGCAGCCAGGGACTGATTAGCAATCAGCCCCAGCATTTT.

This chain uses TRBV5-8 with TRBJ1-6, with 7 bases lining up with TRBD1. The CDR3 runs 14 residues. CDR1 and CDR2 (germline): SGHTS, YDEGEE. V shed 4 bases and J 3 bases; nucleotides not matched to a gene: 1. The CDR3 DNA reads as TGTGCCAGCAGCCGGGACAGCTATAATTCACCCCTCCACTTT. As protein: CASSRDSYNSPLHF. Variable domain in full (rest from reference TRBV5-8 and TRBJ1-6): EAGVTQSPTHLIKTRGQQATLRCSPISGHTSVYWYQQALGLGLQFLLWYDEGEERNRGNFPPRFSGRQFPNYSSELNVNALELEDSALYLCASSRDSYNSPLHFGNGTRLTVT.

This clone appeared once. CDR3 loop: CATSDQQGMVTTQYF. The CDR3, as DNA: TGTGCCACCAGTGATCAACAGGGAATGGTTACTACCCAGTACTTC. The chain carries TRBV24-1 and TRBJ2-5, with D tentatively TRBD1 (6 bases). Trimming pared 3 bases from V and 8 bases from J, leaving 18 bases between. From germline, CDR1 is KGHDR and CDR2 SFDVKD. This CDR3 spans 15 amino acids.

This clone was seen more than once but under ten times. The V call is TRBV7-2, the J call TRBJ2-7; the D call may be TRBD1 or TRBD2 (5 bases each). Germline lookup yields CDR1 SGHTA and CDR2 FQGNSA. The CDR3 is 12 residues long. Trimming took 5 bases from V and 4 from J, leaving 9 bases between them. CDR3 amino acids: CASSGWGYEQYF. DNA of the CDR3: TGTGCCAGCAGCGGATGGGGGTACGAGCAGTACTTC.

The chain has TRBV5-1 and TRBJ2-5, with D uncertain. The CDR3 sequence is 12 residues long. CDR1 SGHRS and CDR2 YFSETQ come from the germline V gene. The V end was cut by 4 bases, the J end by 5 bases, with 9 bases between. The CDR3 DNA reads TGCGCCAGCAGCCAGGTTAAGGAGACCCAGTACTTC. Protein: CASSQVKETQYF.

This chain connects TRBV28 to TRBJ2-7, with D perhaps matching TRBD2 (6 bases). The CDR3 has 15 amino acids. Trimming removed 7 bases from V and 0 bases from J, with 16 bases in between. Germline-derived CDR1 and CDR2 are MDHEN and SYDVKM. The CDR3 bases are TGTGCCAGCATTCAAACGGGGGTTAACTCCTACGAGCAGTACTTC. Encoded protein: CASIQTGVNSYEQYF.

This chain links TRBV5-5 with TRBJ1-4; 8 nucleotides line up with TRBD1. Germline CDR1 SGHKS, CDR2 YYEKEE (reference sequence). The CDR3 runs to 16 residues. The junction had 7 bases not matched to a gene; V was cut back by 4 bases and J by 2 bases. The CDR3, as DNA: TGTGCCAGCAGCCCGACAGGGGACGCGACTAATGAAAAACTGTTTTTT. Amino acids: CASSPTGDATNEKLFF.

This clone has only one observation. V and J are TRBV12-5 and TRBJ2-5; 8 nucleotides line up with TRBD2. The germline gives CDR1 LGHNT, CDR2 FRNRAP. The CDR3 is 16 amino acids. Germline trimming cut 2 bases from V and 2 bases from J; bases unmatched to any gene: 7. The CDR3 loop reads CASGLRLAGPQETQYF. CDR3 DNA: TGTGCTAGTGGTTTGCGGCTAGCGGGCCCGCAAGAGACCCAGTACTTC. Based on the CDR3 plus reference TRBV12-5 and TRBJ2-5, the full variable domain is DARVTQTPRHKVTEMGQEVTMRCQPILGHNTVFWYRQTMMQGLELLAYFRNRAPLDDSGMPKDRFSAEMPDATLATLKIQPSEPRDSAVYFCASGLRLAGPQETQYFGPGTRLLVL.

This chain uses TRBV2 with TRBJ2-7; tentatively, D is TRBD1 (6 bases). CDR3 length: 14 amino acids. The V gene's germline CDR1 is SNHLY and CDR2 FYNNEI. Trimming took off 7 bases at V and 0 bases at J, with 13 bases between the two ends. CDR3 DNA sequence: TGTGCCAGCATCCGACCGGACAGCTCCTACGAGCAGTACTTC. It codes for CASIRPDSSYEQYF.